The 21 T cell receptor beta chains below come from one sample, sequenced in a study of naive and memory T cell subsets. Their antigen targets remain unknown. An equimolar mix of two oligonucleotides served as the beta constant-region primer for TRBC1 and TRBC2. Nested alpha and beta constant-region primers with the SP2 primer drove four PCR rounds on ligated cDNA. TCRdb independently ran MiXCR on the UMI-ligation and nested PCR reads; one entry per CDR3 protein. The profile shows roughly 100,000 distinct CDR3 sequences, roughly 14% of them singletons. Study results and limitations: Especially in CD8 cells, naive repertoires contained a few larger clonotypes, possibly CD45RA-re-expressing memory cells.

Specimen: naive CD8+ T cells from blood. The origin of the receptors is a human donor in good health.

The CDR3 here is CASSQDYGGTYEQYF. CDR3 nucleotides: TGCGCCAGCAGCCAAGACTACGGGGGGACCTACGAGCAGTACTTC. The V gene is TRBV4-1, the J gene TRBJ2-7, with TRBD2 identical over 7 bases. The V and J ends lost 0 bases and 2 bases, in that order; junction bases with no gene match: 4. The CDR3 has 15 amino acids. Germline values: CDR1 MGHRA, CDR2 YSYEKL.

Written as DNA, the CDR3 is TGTGCCAGCAGTTCCCTGAGGCCGACAGGGAACACTGAAGCTTTCTTT. Protein product: CASSSLRPTGNTEAFF. The chain has TRBV28 and TRBJ1-1; tentatively, D is TRBD1 (6 bases). CDR1 MDHEN and CDR2 SYDVKM come from the germline V gene. The CDR3 runs to 16 residues. The V end lost 4 bases, the J end lost 1 base, and 16 bases lay between the germline ends. Variable domain in full (rest from reference TRBV28 and TRBJ1-1): DVKVTQSSRYLVKRTGEKVFLECVQDMDHENMFWYRQDPGLGLRLIYFSYDVKMKEKGDIPEGYSVSREKKERFSLILESASTNQTSMYLCASSSLRPTGNTEAFFGQGTRLTVV.

Ten or more counts support this clonotype. This sequence joins TRBV9 and TRBJ2-7; D perhaps matches TRBD1 (6 bases). Trimming shortened V by 0 bases and J by 6 bases, and 13 bases separated the two germline ends. The CDR3 is 14 amino acids. Per the germline V gene, CDR1 is SGDLS and CDR2 is YYNGEE. CDR3 sequence: CASSVATGKGEQYF. The CDR3 bases are TGTGCCAGCAGCGTAGCTACAGGGAAGGGCGAGCAGTACTTC.

This clonotype was seen repeatedly, ten times or more. The chain has TRBV3-1 and TRBJ2-7, with no clear D. Trimming cost V 3 bases and J 2 bases, with 8 bases left between them. CDR1 and CDR2 from the germline V gene are LGHDT and YNNKEL (reference sequence). The CDR3 has 13 amino acids. CDR3: CASSHREPYEQYF. DNA of the CDR3: TGTGCCAGCAGCCACCGCGAGCCCTACGAGCAGTACTTC.

This clonotype showed up just a few times. This chain connects TRBV7-2 to TRBJ1-4; D remains unclear. Per germline, CDR1 SGHTA and CDR2 FQGNSA. Trimming shortened V by 3 bases and J by 6 bases, and 8 bases separated the two germline ends. The CDR3 consists of 13 residues. CDR3 sequence reads: CASSFFEYEKLFF. CDR3 sequence (DNA): TGTGCCAGCAGCTTCTTTGAATATGAAAAACTGTTTTTT.

The gene calls are TRBV24-1 and TRBJ2-1, with 10 positions matching TRBD1. Germline V gene data show CDR1 as KGHDR and CDR2 as SFDVKD. The CDR3 covers 17 residues. J lost 0 bases, V lost 4 bases, and 5 bases had no gene match. The CDR3 DNA reads TGTGCCACCAGTGACGTAAGGACAGGGGGCTCCTACAATGAGCAGTTCTTC. It translates to CATSDVRTGGSYNEQFF.

The gene calls are TRBV18 and TRBJ1-6; 7 bases are shared with TRBD1. The J segment lost 7 bases and the V segment lost 2 bases, leaving 14 bases of the junction unmatched. Per the germline V gene, CDR1 is KGHSH and CDR2 is LQKENI. The CDR3 runs to 18 residues. Written as DNA, the CDR3 is TGTGCCAGCTCACCAACGACCCCTGGGACAGTATTAAATTCACCCCTCCACTTT. Protein sequence: CASSPTTPGTVLNSPLHF.

The CDR3 loop reads CASSFPREYTF. CDR3 nucleotide sequence: TGTGCCAGCAGCTTTCCCAGGGAGTACACCTTC. The chain links TRBV7-9 to TRBJ1-2; a weak D match, TRBD1 (5 bases). There are 11 residues in the CDR3. Germline V CDR1 and CDR2: SEHNR, FQNEAQ (reference sequence). Trimming took off 3 bases at V and 11 bases at J, with 10 bases between the two ends.

The chain joins TRBV20-1 to TRBJ1-2; D uncertain. Looked up from germline, CDR1 is DFQATT and CDR2 is SNEGSKA (reference sequence). V lost 0 bases and J lost 4, with 12 bases in between. CDR3 length: 14 amino acids. CDR3 in amino acids: CSARDVPDFYGYTF. The CDR3 DNA follows: TGCAGTGCTAGAGATGTCCCAGATTTCTATGGCTACACCTTC.

The J gene is TRBJ2-1, the V gene TRBV27; D gene ambiguous. Per germline, CDR1 MNHEY and CDR2 SMNVEV (reference sequence). V dropped 9 bases and J dropped 7 bases, with 25 bases sitting between them. This CDR3 contains 16 residues. The CDR3 DNA reads TGTGCCAGTATGGTCGGTAGTCTCTGGCCCTTGAATGAGCAGTTCTTC. It codes for CASMVGSLWPLNEQFF.

This clonotype was counted between two and nine times. The chain carries TRBV29-1 and TRBJ1-2; possibly TRBD1 for D (5 bases). Germline CDR1 reads SQVTM; CDR2 reads ANQGSEA. The CDR3 length is 15 residues. V lost 0 bases to trimming and J lost 3 bases, with 14 bases between them. The CDR3 loop reads CSVEDGVKGYYGYTF. CDR3 in DNA: TGCAGCGTTGAAGATGGGGTTAAGGGGTACTATGGCTACACCTTC.

The chain carries TRBV9 and TRBJ2-7, with 9 bases identical to TRBD2. The CDR3 is 15 residues long. J was trimmed by 5 bases and V by 4 bases; bases with no gene match: 10. CDR1 is SGDLS, CDR2 YYNGEE, per germline. The CDR3 DNA is TGTGCCAGCAGCTCAACTAGCGGGCGTACCGACGAGCAGTACTTC. Translated, it gives CASSSTSGRTDEQYF. Combining the CDR3 with reference TRBV9 and TRBJ2-7 gives the whole variable domain DSGVTQTPKHLITATGQRVTLRCSPRSGDLSVYWYQQSLDQGLQFLIQYYNGEERAKGNILERFSAQQFPDLHSELNLSSLELGDSALYFCASSSTSGRTDEQYFGPGTRLTVT.

This clonotype was observed a few times. The chain joins TRBV12-3 or TRBV12-4 to TRBJ1-1; 7 bases map to TRBD1. The CDR3 is 14 amino acids. V was pared by 8 bases and J by 5 bases, with 11 bases of the junction left unmatched. CDR3 amino acids: CASSLNGRGTEAFF. DNA of the CDR3: TGTGCCAGCTCCCTTAACGGCAGGGGGACTGAAGCTTTCTTT.

This clonotype was counted many times. The V gene is TRBV28, the J gene TRBJ2-2; unclear D gene. V shed 3 bases and J shed 5 bases, with 13 bases lying between them. This CDR3 spans 15 amino acids. Germline V lookup: CDR1 MDHEN, CDR2 SYDVKM. In DNA form, the CDR3 reads TGTGCCAGCAGTTTTAGACATATCCGAACCGGGGAGCTGTTTTTT. Translating it yields CASSFRHIRTGELFF.

This clonotype was counted ten times or more. The genes are TRBV11-2 and TRBJ2-1; D might be TRBD2 (5 bases). From germline, CDR1 is SGHAT and CDR2 FQNNGV. This CDR3 has 11 amino acids. Deletions cut 3 bases from V and 13 bases from J, with 10 bases between. The chain's CDR3 is CASSFGGLQFF. Here the CDR3 DNA reads TGTGCCAGCAGCTTCGGAGGCCTTCAGTTCTTC. Combining the CDR3 with reference TRBV11-2 and TRBJ2-1 gives the whole variable domain EAGVAQSPRYKIIEKRQSVAFWCNPISGHATLYWYQQILGQGPKLLIQFQNNGVVDDSQLPKDRFSAERLKGVDSTLKIQPAKLEDSAVYLCASSFGGLQFFGPGTRLTVL.

This clonotype came up a few times. The genes are TRBV5-1 and TRBJ1-1, with no clear D. The germline gives CDR1 SGHRS, CDR2 YFSETQ. The CDR3 runs to 13 residues. Trimming shortened V by 2 bases and J by 6 bases, and 11 bases separated the two germline ends. DNA for the CDR3: TGCGCCAGCAGCTTCAACAAACGTTCTGAAGCTTTCTTT. Amino acids: CASSFNKRSEAFF.

This clonotype was observed a handful of times. This chain links TRBV4-3 with TRBJ2-5; no definite D call. The V and J ends lost 0 bases and 2 bases respectively, with 10 bases between them. The V gene's germline CDR1 is LGHNA and CDR2 YSLEER. This CDR3 spans 15 amino acids. CDR3 protein: CASSQEPSPQETQYF. Written as DNA, the CDR3 is TGCGCCAGCAGCCAAGAACCTTCACCACAAGAGACCCAGTACTTC.

J is TRBJ2-1 and V is TRBV29-1; TRBD2 matches 7 bases. V trimming: 6 bases; J trimming: 9 bases; junction bases outside the gene matches: 8. CDR3 size: 12 residues. From germline, CDR1 is SQVTM and CDR2 ANQGSEA. CDR3 region: CSVAGLLTEQFF. DNA for the CDR3: TGCAGCGTGGCGGGACTACTTACTGAGCAGTTCTTC.

This clonotype was recorded at least ten times. This chain links TRBV28 with TRBJ2-4; D could derive from TRBD1 or TRBD2 (5 bases each). The CDR3 consists of 12 residues. Germline CDR1 is MDHEN and CDR2 is SYDVKM. Trimming took 8 bases from V and 6 from J, leaving 11 bases between them. This chain's CDR3 is CASRQGPNIQYF. For the CDR3, the DNA is TGTGCCAGCCGTCAGGGACCAAACATTCAGTACTTC.

This clonotype was recorded at least ten times. V and J are TRBV9 and TRBJ2-7; tentative D call: TRBD2 (5 bases). The V and J ends lost 0 bases and 4 bases respectively, with 14 bases between them. This CDR3 contains 15 residues. Germline lookup yields CDR1 SGDLS and CDR2 YYNGEE. The CDR3 loop reads CASSVGGNSGYEQYF. CDR3 bases: TGTGCCAGCAGCGTAGGAGGGAATTCGGGGTACGAGCAGTACTTC.

The genes are TRBV12-3 or TRBV12-4 and TRBJ2-3; 7 bases align to TRBD2. V shed 5 bases, J shed 6 bases, and the junction held 5 bases outside the gene matches. The CDR3 has 13 amino acids. Written as DNA, the CDR3 is TGTGCCAGCAGTGCTAGCGGAGGGGATACGCAGTATTTT. This translates into CASSASGGDTQYF.